The source of this T cell receptor beta chain is a study of blood T cell repertoires in COVID-19. Study as a whole: Nucleic acid was either cDNA or gDNA, and it came from T cells, B-cell-depleted T cells, or PBMCs.

Per the original data handling: Quantification of nucleated cells was approximated via reference gene primer amplification. Clones were read by immunoSEQ multiplex PCR, and TCRdb kept only the in-frame ones, dropping some. Clone size and V and J calls were adopted from that table, with D and trimming inferred from the DNA. Altogether 90,000 to 120,000 clones are present, 84% being singletons, with the ten largest covering roughly 4.3%. V lost 1 base and J lost 7, with 5 bases in between. Germline V gene lookup returns CDR1 LNHDA and CDR2 SQIVND (reference sequence). There are 12 residues in the CDR3.

The genes are TRBV19 and TRBJ1-5, with unresolved D. This receptor was taken from a human donor in a cohort sampled during active COVID-19. Sequenced: peripheral blood. The CDR3 loop is CASSIAEQPQHF. In nucleotides, the CDR3 is TGTGCCAGTAGTATAGCGGAGCAGCCCCAGCATTTT.